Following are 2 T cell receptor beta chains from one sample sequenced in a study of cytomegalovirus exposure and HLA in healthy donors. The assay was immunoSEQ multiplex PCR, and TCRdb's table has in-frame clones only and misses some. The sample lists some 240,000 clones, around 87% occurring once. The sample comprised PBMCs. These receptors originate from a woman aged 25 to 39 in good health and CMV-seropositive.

DNA of the CDR3: TGCACCAGCAGCCAAGATGAAGAGGGAGAGGAAGAGACCCAGTACTTC. Protein product: CTSSQDEEGEEETQYF. The chain recombines TRBV1 with TRBJ2-5; TRBD2 is taken as the D call from the table, unchecked against the DNA. TRBV1 is deemed a pseudogene. The CDR3 has 16 amino acids.

CDR3 DNA: TGCAGCGTTTTAGGGGCCACAGATACGCAGTATTTT. Protein: CSVLGATDTQYF. V is TRBV29-1 and J is TRBJ2-3; D might be TRBD1 (5 bases). The CDR3 contains 12 residues. The V end was cut by 5 bases, the J end by 2 bases, with 8 bases between. The V gene's germline CDR1 is SQVTM and CDR2 ANQGSEA.